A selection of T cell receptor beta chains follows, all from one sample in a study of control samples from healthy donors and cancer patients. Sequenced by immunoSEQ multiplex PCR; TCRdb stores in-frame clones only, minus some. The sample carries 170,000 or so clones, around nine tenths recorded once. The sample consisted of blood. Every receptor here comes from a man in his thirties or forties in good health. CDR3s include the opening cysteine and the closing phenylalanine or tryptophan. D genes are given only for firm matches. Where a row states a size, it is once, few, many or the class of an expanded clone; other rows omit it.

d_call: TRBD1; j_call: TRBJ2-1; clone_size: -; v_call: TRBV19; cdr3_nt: TGTGCCAGTAGGTACACAGGGGACTACAATGAGCAGTTCTTC; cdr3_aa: CASRYTGDYNEQFF
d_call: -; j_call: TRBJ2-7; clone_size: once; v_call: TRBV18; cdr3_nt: TGTGCCAGCTCACCACCCCAAGCCTACGAGCAGTACTTC; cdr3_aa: CASSPPQAYEQYF
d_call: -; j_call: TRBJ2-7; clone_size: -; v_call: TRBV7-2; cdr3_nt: TGTGCCAGCAGCTCGAGTCGGGGGGCCTTAGGAAAGCAGTACTTC; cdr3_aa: CASSSSRGALGKQYF
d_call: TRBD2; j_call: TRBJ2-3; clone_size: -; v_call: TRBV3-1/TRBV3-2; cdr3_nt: TGTGCCAGCAGGAGCGGGAACGCGGGAGATACGCAGTATTTT; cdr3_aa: CASRSGNAGDTQYF
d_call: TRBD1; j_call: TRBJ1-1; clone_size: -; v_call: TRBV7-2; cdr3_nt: TGTGCCAGCAGCTTATCCCGGGACAGGGTTACTGAAGCTTTCTTT; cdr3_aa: CASSLSRDRVTEAFF
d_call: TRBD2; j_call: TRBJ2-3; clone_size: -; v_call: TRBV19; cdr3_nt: TGTGCCAGTAGTATACGGGGGACTAGCGGGGGGCGCACAGATACGCAGTATTTT; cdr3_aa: CASSIRGTSGGRTDTQYF
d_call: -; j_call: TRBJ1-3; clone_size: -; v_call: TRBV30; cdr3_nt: TGTGCCTGGAGTGAAAGCTCTGGAAACACCATATATTTT; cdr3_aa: CAWSESSGNTIYF
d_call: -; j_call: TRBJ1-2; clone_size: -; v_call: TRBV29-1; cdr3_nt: TGCAGCGTTCTTCCAGCGGACTATGGCTACACCTTC; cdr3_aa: CSVLPADYGYTF
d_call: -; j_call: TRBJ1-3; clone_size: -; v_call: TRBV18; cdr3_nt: TGTGCCAGCTCACCAGAACAGACAAACACCATATATTTT; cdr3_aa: CASSPEQTNTIYF
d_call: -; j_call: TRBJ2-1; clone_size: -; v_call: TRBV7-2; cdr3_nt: TGTGCCAGCAGCTTCGAACAGGTGGGATACAATGAGCAGTTCTTC; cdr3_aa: CASSFEQVGYNEQFF
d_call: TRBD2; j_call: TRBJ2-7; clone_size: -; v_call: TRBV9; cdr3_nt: TGTGCCAGCAGCGTAGGCCTAGCGGGGACCTACGAGCAGTACTTC; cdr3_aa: CASSVGLAGTYEQYF
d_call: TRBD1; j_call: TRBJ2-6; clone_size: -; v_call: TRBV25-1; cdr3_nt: TGTGCCAGCAGTGGGACAGGGGTAACTGGGGCCAACGTCCTGACTTTC; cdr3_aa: CASSGTGVTGANVLTF
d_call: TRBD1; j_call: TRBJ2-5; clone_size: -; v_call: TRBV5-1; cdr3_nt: TGCGCCAGCAGCTGGCAGGGGGCAGGTGAGACCCAGTACTTC; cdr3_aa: CASSWQGAGETQYF
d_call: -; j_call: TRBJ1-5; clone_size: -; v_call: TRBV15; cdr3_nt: TGTGCCACCAGCGGTGGATATAATCAGCCCCAGCATTTT; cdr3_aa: CATSGGYNQPQHF
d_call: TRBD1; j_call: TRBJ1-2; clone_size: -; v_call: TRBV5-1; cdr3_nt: TGCGCCAGCAGCCCGGGACAGGGACACGGCTACACCTTC; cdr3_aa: CASSPGQGHGYTF
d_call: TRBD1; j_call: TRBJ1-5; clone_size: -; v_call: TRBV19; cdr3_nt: TGTGCCAGTAGCTTAAAGGTGACAGGGCCCCTGAACCAGCCCCAGCATTTT; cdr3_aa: CASSLKVTGPLNQPQHF
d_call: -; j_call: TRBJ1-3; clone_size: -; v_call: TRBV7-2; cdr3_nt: TGTGCCAGCAGCTTAGTCGGCAGCCTCTCTGGAAACACCATATATTTT; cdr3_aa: CASSLVGSLSGNTIYF
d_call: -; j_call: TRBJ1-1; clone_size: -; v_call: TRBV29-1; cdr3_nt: TGCAGCCATGTAGATCCGAGTAGGGGCACTGAAGCTTTCTTT; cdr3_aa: CSHVDPSRGTEAFF
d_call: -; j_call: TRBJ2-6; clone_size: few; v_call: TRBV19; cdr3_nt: TGTGCCAGTAACACGGGACGAGGTGGGGCCAACGTCCTGACTTTC; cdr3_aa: CASNTGRGGANVLTF
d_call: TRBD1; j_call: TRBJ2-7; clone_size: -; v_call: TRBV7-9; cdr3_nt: TGTGCCAGCTCGACAGGGGGGAGAAACGAGCAGTACTTC; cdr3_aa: CASSTGGRNEQYF
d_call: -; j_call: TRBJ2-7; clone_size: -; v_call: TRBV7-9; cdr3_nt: TGTGCCAGCAGCTTAGCCGTCCCGTCCGGGGACGAGCAGTACTTC; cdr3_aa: CASSLAVPSGDEQYF
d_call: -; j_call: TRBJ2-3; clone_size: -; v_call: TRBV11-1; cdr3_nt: TGTGCCAGCAGCTTGGGCAGATCCACAGATACGCAGTATTTT; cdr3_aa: CASSLGRSTDTQYF
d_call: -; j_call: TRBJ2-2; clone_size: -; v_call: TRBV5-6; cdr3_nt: TGTGCCAGCAGCTGGGACGGATACACCGGGGAGCTGTTTTTT; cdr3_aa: CASSWDGYTGELFF
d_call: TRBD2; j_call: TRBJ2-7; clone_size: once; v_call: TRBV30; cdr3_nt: TGTGCCTGGAGAGAGCGGGGGGGCCGCTACGAGCAGTACTTC; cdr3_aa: CAWRERGGRYEQYF
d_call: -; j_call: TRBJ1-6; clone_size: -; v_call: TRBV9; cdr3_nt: TGTGCCAGCAGCGTGACAGACTCGAATTCACCCCTCCACTTT; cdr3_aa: CASSVTDSNSPLHF